What follows are 25 T cell receptor beta chains derived from one specimen sequenced in a study of shared clonotypes between healthy human individuals. TCRdb's copy holds only in-frame clones and misses some; the assay was immunoSEQ multiplex PCR. The sample comprises more than 550,000 clones, around 91% of which are singletons, and around a third rests with the top ten. The material sequenced was memory CD8+ T cells from PBMCs. Subset: CD45RO+ cells pooled with CCR7-negative TemRA cells. All receptors derive from a man between 18 and 29 years old in good health. Some clones in this sample may be carry-over from other donors' samples.

V and J are TRBV13 and TRBJ2-1, with D perhaps assigned TRBD1 or TRBD2 (6 bases each). V lost 1 base to trimming and J lost 9 bases, with 16 bases between them. The CDR3 is 15 amino acids. Germline assignment: CDR1 PRHDT and CDR2 FYEKMQ (reference sequence). CDR3 DNA sequence: TGTGCCAGCAGCTTAGCCGGAGGGGGACCGGGTGAGCAGTTCTTC. This gives the protein CASSLAGGGPGEQFF. The full variable domain, completed using reference TRBV13 and TRBJ2-1, is AAGVIQSPRHLIKEKRETATLKCYPIPRHDTVYWYQQGPGQDPQFLISFYEKMQSDKGSIPDRFSAQQFSDYHSELNMSSLELGDSALYFCASSLAGGGPGEQFFGPGTRLTVL.

The chain is built from TRBV18 and TRBJ1-3, with D tentatively TRBD1 (6 bases). The germline V and J ends were trimmed by 3 bases and 0 bases, with 12 bases remaining between them. The germline gives CDR1 KGHSH, CDR2 LQKENI. The CDR3 has 16 amino acids. In DNA, the CDR3 is TGTGCCAGCTCACCGGGGGCCGTAAGCTCTGGAAACACCATATATTTT. Translation gives CASSPGAVSSGNTIYF.

This clone occurred a few times. The chain employs TRBV14 and TRBJ1-3; D not certain. In germline, CDR1 is SGHDN, CDR2 FVKESK. This CDR3 has 15 amino acids. Trimming stripped 0 bases from V and 0 bases from J, with 6 bases between. CDR3 region: CASSQDHRSGNTIYF. The CDR3 nucleotides are TGTGCCAGCAGCCAAGACCATCGCTCTGGAAACACCATATATTTT.

The J gene is TRBJ2-7, the V gene TRBV28, with TRBD2 as a possible D gene (5 bases). The CDR3 has 16 residues. V was shortened by 3 bases and J by 3 bases, with 18 bases between the two germline ends. Germline values: CDR1 MDHEN, CDR2 SYDVKM. The DNA of the CDR3 is TGTGCCAGCAGTTTTCCCCCTTGGGTAGAGGGCTACGAGCAGTACTTC. This codes for CASSFPPWVEGYEQYF.

On this clone itself: Different DNA sequences within this sample yield the same CDR3. The V call is TRBV27, the J call TRBJ1-1; D is unclear. Trimming pared 6 bases from V and 5 bases from J, leaving 10 bases between. Looked up from germline, CDR1 is MNHEY and CDR2 is SMNVEV (reference sequence). This CDR3 has 12 residues. In DNA, the CDR3 is TGTGCCAGCAGGCGGGGTAATACTGAAGCTTTCTTT. Amino acid sequence: CASRRGNTEAFF.

The gene calls are TRBV7-2 and TRBJ2-5; 11 bases are shared with TRBD2. The V gene end was trimmed by 5 bases and the J gene end by 6 bases; junction bases not matched to a gene: 11. Germline V gives CDR1 SGHTA, CDR2 FQGNSA. CDR3 length: 16 amino acids. The CDR3 sequence: CASSHQLAGVDKTQYF. The CDR3 DNA follows: TGTGCCAGCAGCCACCAACTAGCGGGAGTAGATAAGACCCAGTACTTC.

The chain recombines TRBV6-5 with TRBJ2-7; D could derive from TRBD1 or TRBD2 (7 bases each). Germline CDR1 reads MNHEY; CDR2 reads SVGAGI. CDR3 length: 16 amino acids. V lost 4 bases and J 3 bases, leaving 19 bases between the germline ends. CDR3 sequence reads: CASSWATGRVDYEQYF. In DNA form, the CDR3 reads TGTGCCAGCAGTTGGGCGACAGGGAGGGTGGACTACGAGCAGTACTTC.

The rearrangement uses TRBV5-1 and TRBJ2-7; 10 bases match TRBD2. The CDR3 runs 19 residues. Germline CDR1 and CDR2: SGHRS and YFSETQ. The ends lost 3 bases at V and 2 bases at J; junction bases unmatched: 17. In nucleotides, the CDR3 is TGCGCCAGCAGCTCATCAGCGGGAGGGCCTTGGAGGGGCCCCTACGAGCAGTACTTC. Amino acid sequence: CASSSSAGGPWRGPYEQYF. The full variable domain, rest sourced from reference TRBV5-1 and TRBJ2-7, is KAGVTQTPRYLIKTRGQQVTLSCSPISGHRSVSWYQQTPGQGLQFLFEYFSETQRNKGNFPGRFSGRQFSNSRSEMNVSTLELGDSALYLCASSSSAGGPWRGPYEQYFGPGTRLTVT.

The chain employs TRBV11-1 and TRBJ2-5; TRBD1 is a possible D gene (5 bases). Per the germline V gene, CDR1 is SGHAT and CDR2 is FQDESV (reference sequence). The V end was cut by 3 bases, the J end by 2 bases, with 10 bases between. This CDR3 is built from 14 residues. The CDR3, as DNA: TGTGCCAGCAGCTTCTGGACACCACAAGAGACCCAGTACTTC. Its translation is CASSFWTPQETQYF.

This chain joins TRBV7-9 and TRBJ2-7; 9 nucleotides align to TRBD1. This CDR3 spans 14 amino acids. Losses at the gene ends were 9 bases for V and 7 bases for J; bases not matched to a gene: 13. Germline V gene sequence: CDR1 SEHNR, CDR2 FQNEAQ (reference sequence). The CDR3: CASREQGAAGEQYF. In DNA form, the CDR3 reads TGTGCCAGTAGGGAACAGGGGGCAGCTGGAGAGCAGTACTTC.

The chain has TRBV10-2 and TRBJ2-5, with 8 bases aligning to TRBD2. This CDR3 region has 15 residues. Germline CDR1 is WSHSY and CDR2 is SAAADI. V lost 3 bases to trimming and J lost 3 bases; unmatched junction nucleotides: 6. The CDR3 loop reads CASSDWTSLKETQYF. CDR3 nucleotide sequence: TGCGCCAGCAGTGACTGGACTAGCCTTAAAGAGACCCAGTACTTC.

V is TRBV2 and J is TRBJ2-7; 7 positions agree with TRBD2. V trimming: 2 bases; J trimming: 3 bases; junction bases outside the gene matches: 7. CDR1 and CDR2 from the germline V gene are SNHLY and FYNNEI. There are 15 residues in the CDR3. Written as DNA, the CDR3 is TGTGCCAGCAGTGAATTAAATTCGGGGGGCTACGAGCAGTACTTC. Its translation is CASSELNSGGYEQYF.

The V gene is TRBV7-9, the J gene TRBJ1-1; D is undetermined. Germline V lookup: CDR1 SEHNR, CDR2 FQNEAQ (reference sequence). Trimming shortened V by 2 bases and J by 5 bases, and 12 bases separated the two germline ends. This CDR3 spans 14 amino acids. Here the CDR3 DNA reads TGTGCCAGCAGCTTAATGGGCGGTTTGACTGAAGCTTTCTTT. This codes for CASSLMGGLTEAFF.

This clone was counted a single time. It is likely a read error: a sequence one base away is far more abundant. This CDR3 is also generated by other DNA sequences in the sample. This chain uses TRBV9 with TRBJ1-2; D is unclear. The CDR3 is made up of 16 amino acids. Germline V gives CDR1 SGDLS, CDR2 YYNGEE. This CDR3 reads CASSVGSGIVNYGYTF. The CDR3 DNA reads as TGTGCCAGCAGCGTAGGGTCTGGAATAGTTAACTACGGCTACACCTTC.

J is TRBJ1-1 and V is TRBV27, with D perhaps TRBD1 (6 bases). Germline V gene lookup returns CDR1 MNHEY and CDR2 SMNVEV (reference sequence). The CDR3 runs to 16 residues. Trimming took 3 bases from V and 4 from J, leaving 18 bases between them. The CDR3 DNA follows: TGTGCCAGCAGTTTCATACGCGGGGGGCGGGGCACTGAAGCTTTCTTT. Translating gives CASSFIRGGRGTEAFF.

This clone was detected only a few times. The gene calls are TRBV19 and TRBJ2-2, with D tentatively TRBD2 (5 bases). CDR3 length: 16 residues. The V end lost 9 bases, the J end lost 3 bases, and 20 bases lay between the germline ends. Germline V gene data show CDR1 as LNHDA and CDR2 as SQIVND (reference sequence). The chain's CDR3 is CASLTLTSRDTGELFF. DNA for the CDR3: TGTGCCAGCCTTACACTTACGTCGAGGGACACCGGGGAGCTGTTTTTT.

This rearrangement joins TRBV27 to TRBJ2-3; TRBD2 matches 8 bases. The CDR3 loop spans 16 amino acids. The trim removed 1 base at V and 5 bases at J, leaving 8 bases unmatched. Germline CDR1 is MNHEY and CDR2 is SMNVEV (reference sequence). CDR3 amino acids: CASSLFTASGRDTQYF. The CDR3 bases are TGTGCCAGCAGTTTATTCACGGCCAGCGGGAGAGATACGCAGTATTTT.

DNA for the CDR3: TGTGCCACCAGCAGAGATATGGAGCGCAGGGGGTACAATGAGCAGTTCTTC. Translating gives CATSRDMERRGYNEQFF. The rearrangement joins TRBV15 to TRBJ2-1; 7 bases are a match to TRBD1. Trimming cost V 0 bases and J 4 bases; bases outside gene matches: 9. This CDR3 has 17 amino acids. Germline lookup yields CDR1 LNHNV and CDR2 YYDKDF (reference sequence). Using reference TRBV15 and TRBJ2-1 for the parts outside the CDR3, the full variable domain is DAMVIQNPRYQVTQFGKPVTLSCSQTLNHNVMYWYQQKSSQAPKLLFHYYDKDFNNEADTPDNFQSRRPNTSFCFLDIRSPGLGDTAMYLCATSRDMERRGYNEQFFGPGTRLTVL.

Remarks on this clone: The same CDR3 is also encoded by other DNA sequences in this sample. This chain uses TRBV6-5 with TRBJ2-7; TRBD1 might be the D (6 bases). The V gene's germline CDR1 is MNHEY and CDR2 SVGAGI. The CDR3 length is 14 residues. Trimming took 2 bases from V and 2 from J, leaving 10 bases between them. The DNA for the CDR3 is TGTGCCAGCAGTTACGAAGGACAGACCTACGAGCAGTACTTC. Translation: CASSYEGQTYEQYF.

Of note for this clone: The sample contains more than one DNA sequence encoding this CDR3. V and J are TRBV27 and TRBJ2-1; D possibly corresponds to TRBD2 (5 bases). CDR1 and CDR2 (germline): MNHEY, SMNVEV (reference sequence). Trimming removed 3 bases at V and 5 bases at J, with 8 bases between. CDR3 length equals 13 residues. DNA of the CDR3: TGTGCCAGCAGTTTGGGAGCGGACAATGAGCAGTTCTTC. This gives the protein CASSLGADNEQFF.

This chain connects TRBV27 to TRBJ1-1, with TRBD1 identical over 8 bases. V shed 2 bases and J 5 bases; nucleotides not matched to a gene: 7. The germline gives CDR1 MNHEY, CDR2 SMNVEV (reference sequence). CDR3 size: 15 residues. CDR3 nucleotide sequence: TGTGCCAGCAGTTTACGCACAGGGGGATCAACTGAAGCTTTCTTT. Translation gives CASSLRTGGSTEAFF.

This clone occurred a few times. The V and J genes are TRBV29-1 and TRBJ1-5, with D tentatively TRBD1 (6 bases). This CDR3 has 13 residues. V dropped 6 bases and J dropped 5 bases, with 14 bases sitting between them. Per germline, CDR1 SQVTM and CDR2 ANQGSEA. The CDR3 region has the DNA TGCAGCGTCTCACAGGGAAGGGATCAGCCCCAGCATTTT. This translates into CSVSQGRDQPQHF.

The CDR3 loop reads CASSPQIRRASGRGAYNEQFF. The CDR3 nucleotides read TGTGCCAGCTCACCCCAAATCAGGCGGGCTAGCGGGAGGGGCGCCTACAATGAGCAGTTCTTC. The rearrangement links TRBV18 to TRBJ2-1; 12 bases fit TRBD2. The V segment lost 3 bases and the J segment 2 bases; nucleotides outside the gene matches: 17. The germline CDR1 and CDR2 sequences are KGHSH and LQKENI. The CDR3 totals 21 residues.

This clone was recorded only once. The CDR3: CASSHLNRTGAKGETQYF. DNA of the CDR3: TGTGCCAGCAGCCATCTGAATAGGACAGGGGCTAAGGGGGAGACCCAGTACTTC. This rearrangement joins TRBV7-9 to TRBJ2-5, with 9 bases lining up with TRBD1. CDR3 length: 18 residues. Germline V gene sequence: CDR1 SEHNR, CDR2 FQNEAQ (reference sequence). The J segment lost 5 bases and the V segment lost 5 bases, leaving 18 bases of the junction unmatched.

The chain carries TRBV28 and TRBJ1-1; no definite D call. The CDR3 consists of 16 residues. The ends were cut back, 5 bases at V and 3 bases at J, with 19 bases in the middle. CDR1 MDHEN and CDR2 SYDVKM come from the germline V gene. CDR3 sequence reads: CASSNPREGRYTEAFF. CDR3 nucleotide sequence: TGTGCCAGCAGTAACCCGCGCGAGGGTCGCTACACTGAAGCTTTCTTT. Based on the CDR3 plus reference TRBV28 and TRBJ1-1, the full variable domain is DVKVTQSSRYLVKRTGEKVFLECVQDMDHENMFWYRQDPGLGLRLIYFSYDVKMKEKGDIPEGYSVSREKKERFSLILESASTNQTSMYLCASSNPREGRYTEAFFGQGTRLTVV.